The clone carrying this TCR beta chain was recorded a few times. At one of its ends the junction is not consistent with the germline gene, which may arise from a read error. This CDR3 has 12 residues. CDR1 is MGHRA and CDR2 is YSYEKL in the germline V gene. The data are from a study of molecular identifiers for immune sequencing clone quantification. MiXCR, applied by TCRdb to the PCR reads, yields one record per CDR3 protein. The sample lists 250,000 to 350,000 distinct CDR3 sequences, about a fifth seen once, with over 0.7% in the top ten. The TCR sequence derives from a human donor in good health. Some libraries in this study had Jurkat cell RNA spiked in. The sample consisted of naive CD8+ T cells from blood, with Jurkat cell RNA spiked in. Regarding subset: FACS-sorted CD8+CD4-CCR7+CD45RA+ naive T cells. This chain uses TRBV4-1 with TRBJ2-1; the D is unclear. CDR3 region: CASSQDMRERFF. CDR3 bases: TGCGCCAGCAGCCAAGATATGAGAGAGCGGTTCTTC.